This is a list of T cell receptor beta chains from one sample in a study of cytomegalovirus exposure and HLA in healthy donors. The assay was immunoSEQ multiplex PCR, and TCRdb's table has in-frame clones only and misses some. The sample holds some 150,000 clones; around 10% are singletons and the top ten take 1.8%. The sample was PBMCs. Every receptor here comes from a male donor in good health and CMV-seronegative. CDR3s include the opening cysteine and the closing phenylalanine or tryptophan. The D gene is left open where the match is weak. Size tells how often a clone was seen (once, few, many) or the class of an expanded clone, and some rows leave it out.

v_call	j_call	d_call	clone_size	cdr3_nt	cdr3_aa
TRBV28	TRBJ2-2	NA	NA	TGTGCCAGCAGTTCCACTACCATGGCAGCCAACACCGGGGAGCTGTTTTTT	CASSSTTMAANTGELFF
TRBV9	TRBJ2-1	NA	NA	TGTGCCAGCAGAAGAATAACACAAACAGGGATCTACAATGAGCAGTTCTTC	CASRRITQTGIYNEQFF
TRBV10-2	TRBJ1-2	NA	few	TGCGCCAGCACCGGGCCTGAGGGATTCCAACTAGATGGCTACACCTTC	CASTGPEGFQLDGYTF
TRBV5-1	TRBJ1-2	NA	few	TGCGCCAGCAGCTTGGTAGGGGGCTATGGCTACACCTTC	CASSLVGGYGYTF
TRBV9	TRBJ2-1	TRBD1	NA	TGTGCCAGCAGCGGGACCGGGACAGGGGGGGAGCAGTTCTTC	CASSGTGTGGEQFF
TRBV19	TRBJ1-5	TRBD1	few	TGTGCCAGTTCCCTCAGGGGGGTGAGCAATCAGCCCCAGCATTTT	CASSLRGVSNQPQHF
TRBV19	TRBJ2-7	TRBD1	NA	TGTGCCAGTAGTTCGCGGACAGGGGACACCTACGAGCAGTACTTC	CASSSRTGDTYEQYF
TRBV7-3	TRBJ2-1	NA	NA	TGTGCCAGCAGCCCAGGTGGCTACAATGAGCAGTTCTTC	CASSPGGYNEQFF
TRBV7-9	TRBJ2-2	TRBD1	few	TGTGCCAGCAGCCAGGACAGGGTCACCGGGGAGCTGTTTTTT	CASSQDRVTGELFF
TRBV2	TRBJ1-2	NA	NA	TGTGCCAGCAGTGACGTGGGGCACCAATTCTATGGCTACACCTTC	CASSDVGHQFYGYTF
TRBV28	TRBJ1-2	NA	NA	TGTGCCAGCAAGCAAGAACTCTATGGCTACACCTTC	CASKQELYGYTF
TRBV6-5	TRBJ1-5	NA	few	TGTGCCAGCAGAGAGGCCATCAATCAGCCCCAGCATTTT	CASREAINQPQHF
TRBV19	TRBJ1-1	TRBD1	NA	TGTGCCAGTAGTATACAGGGGGTCATGAACACTGAAGCTTTCTTT	CASSIQGVMNTEAFF
TRBV19	TRBJ1-5	TRBD1	NA	TGTGCCAGTAGTATCCGGGACAGGGGTCAGCCCCAGCATTTT	CASSIRDRGQPQHF
TRBV11-3	TRBJ2-2	NA	few	TGTGCCAGCAGCTTAGGGCCAGGGGCCGGGGAGCTGTTTTTT	CASSLGPGAGELFF
TRBV7-6	TRBJ1-5	NA	NA	TGTGCCAGCGGGCCCCAGGGCAATCAGCCCCAGCATTTT	CASGPQGNQPQHF
TRBV4-1	TRBJ2-1	TRBD2	NA	TGCGCCAGCAGCCAAGGGCCCATAGCGGGGGGGACCTACAATGAGCAGTTCTTC	CASSQGPIAGGTYNEQFF
TRBV7-3	TRBJ2-7	TRBD2	few	TGTGCCAGCAGCGAATCTAGCGGGAGTTACGAGCAGTACTTC	CASSESSGSYEQYF
TRBV30	TRBJ1-6	TRBD1	few	TGTGCCTGGGACAGGGGGACACGAAATTCACCCCTCCACTTT	CAWDRGTRNSPLHF
TRBV10-1	TRBJ1-3	NA	NA	TGCGCCAGCAGTGAGTCAAATGCAGGGATTAGAGAAAACACCATATATTTT	CASSESNAGIRENTIYF
TRBV28	TRBJ2-7	NA	few	TGTGCCAGCAGTTTCCCGTACTCCTACGAGCAGTACTTC	CASSFPYSYEQYF
TRBV4-2	TRBJ1-4	TRBD1	few	TGTGCCAGCAGCCAACCGACAGGGTGGGAAAAACTGTTTTTT	CASSQPTGWEKLFF
TRBV9	TRBJ2-5	TRBD2	NA	TGTGCCAGCAGCCCCCGACTAGCTCTCCAAGAGACCCAGTACTTC	CASSPRLALQETQYF
TRBV28	TRBJ2-7	TRBD1	NA	TGTGCCAGCAGTTTAGGAGGGACAGGGGGTATTTACGAGCAGTACTTC	CASSLGGTGGIYEQYF
TRBV27	TRBJ2-7	TRBD1	few	TGTGCCAGCAGTTTATACCGGGACAGCTCCTACGAGCAGTACTTC	CASSLYRDSSYEQYF
TRBV19	TRBJ1-4	NA	NA	TGTGCCAGTAGTATGGACACACCAACTAATGAAAAACTGTTTTTT	CASSMDTPTNEKLFF
TRBV7-3	TRBJ2-1	NA	few	TGTGCCAGCAGCTTCGTAGCTACCAGTGAGCAGTTCTTC	CASSFVATSEQFF
TRBV9	TRBJ1-3	NA	few	TGTGCCAGCAGCGTAGAGGCAGGGTCTGGAAACACCATATATTTT	CASSVEAGSGNTIYF
TRBV15	TRBJ2-2	NA	few	TGTGCCACCAGCTCCCGACAGGAGGTGAACACCGGGGAGCTGTTTTTT	CATSSRQEVNTGELFF
TRBV30	TRBJ2-7	TRBD1	NA	TGTGCCTGGAGTACCGGCCCGGGACAGGGATTCTACGAGCAGTACTTC	CAWSTGPGQGFYEQYF
TRBV25-1	TRBJ2-1	NA	few	TGTGCCAGCAGTGAACCCCCGGGGACTGATGCCTCCTACAATGAGCAGTTCTTC	CASSEPPGTDASYNEQFF
TRBV6-1	TRBJ2-5	NA	few	TGTGCCAGCAGTAGAACAGGGTTCGCCGGGGAGACCCAGTACTTC	CASSRTGFAGETQYF
TRBV25-1	TRBJ2-5	TRBD2	NA	TGTGCCAGCAGTCCACGCACGGGACTAGCGGTGTACCAAGAGACCCAGTACTTC	CASSPRTGLAVYQETQYF
TRBV18	TRBJ1-4	TRBD1	NA	TGTGCCAGCTCACCAGGCAGGGGGCGTGAAAAACTGTTTTTT	CASSPGRGREKLFF
TRBV7-9	TRBJ1-1	NA	few	TGTGCCAGCAGTCGACAGGAGACTGAAGCTTTCTTT	CASSRQETEAFF
TRBV10-3	TRBJ1-5	NA	NA	TGTGCCATCCCCTGTAGGAGCTGCAATCAGCCCCAGCATTTT	CAIPCRSCNQPQHF
TRBV28	TRBJ1-2	NA	NA	TGTGCCAGCAGTTGGGGGGGTAACTATGGCTACACCTTC	CASSWGGNYGYTF
TRBV6-5	TRBJ2-7	NA	NA	TGTGCCAGCAGTCGACAGGCCCTCTCCTACGAGCAGTACTTC	CASSRQALSYEQYF
TRBV19	TRBJ1-2	NA	few	TGTGCCAGTAGTCAACTGACACCGAACTATGGCTACACCTTC	CASSQLTPNYGYTF
TRBV5-1	TRBJ1-5	NA	NA	TGCGCCAGCAGCCAAGAGGGCAGATACAATCAGCCCCAGCATTTT	CASSQEGRYNQPQHF
TRBV5-1	TRBJ2-7	NA	NA	TGCGCCAGCAGCTTTGGGGGGAGATCCTACGAGCAGTACTTC	CASSFGGRSYEQYF
TRBV6-5	TRBJ1-5	NA	few	TGTGCCAGCAGCGTCGCCGGGTTAGGCAATCAGCCCCAGCATTTT	CASSVAGLGNQPQHF
TRBV28	TRBJ2-2	NA	few	TGTGCCAGCAGTTCCCCTAGGATGGGGAGGTTTGACACCGGGGAGCTGTTTTTT	CASSSPRMGRFDTGELFF
TRBV28	TRBJ1-5	NA	few	TGTGCCAGCAGCTCTACAGTGAGCAATCAGCCCCAGCATTTT	CASSSTVSNQPQHF
TRBV7-3	TRBJ1-2	TRBD1	few	TGTGCCAGCAGCTTCGACAGGGGGAGAGATGGCTACACCTTC	CASSFDRGRDGYTF
TRBV7-3	TRBJ2-2	TRBD2	NA	TGTGCCAGCAGCTTATCAGCGGGAAGGTGGACCGGGGAGCTGTTTTTT	CASSLSAGRWTGELFF
TRBV9	TRBJ2-5	NA	NA	TGTGCCAGCAGCCCCCGAGGGCTAAACAACCAAGAGACCCAGTACTTC	CASSPRGLNNQETQYF
TRBV4-1	TRBJ2-5	NA	NA	TGCGCCAGCAGCCAAGACAGGGACTTGGAGACCCAGTACTTC	CASSQDRDLETQYF
TRBV7-2	TRBJ1-4	TRBD1	few	TGTGCCAGCAGCTTGAACAGGGGGGGAGGCAATGAAAAACTGTTTTTT	CASSLNRGGGNEKLFF
TRBV7-9	TRBJ2-3	NA	NA	TGTGCCAGCAGCTTAGAAAGGGGCGAAACAGATACGCAGTATTTT	CASSLERGETDTQYF
TRBV5-6	TRBJ2-7	TRBD1	few	TGTGCCAGCAGCTGGGGCGGGCAGGGGGCCTACGAGCAGTACTTC	CASSWGGQGAYEQYF
TRBV4-2	TRBJ2-7	TRBD2	few	TGTGCCAGCAGCACAAGCGGGGGAGCCTCCTACGAGCAGTACTTC	CASSTSGGASYEQYF